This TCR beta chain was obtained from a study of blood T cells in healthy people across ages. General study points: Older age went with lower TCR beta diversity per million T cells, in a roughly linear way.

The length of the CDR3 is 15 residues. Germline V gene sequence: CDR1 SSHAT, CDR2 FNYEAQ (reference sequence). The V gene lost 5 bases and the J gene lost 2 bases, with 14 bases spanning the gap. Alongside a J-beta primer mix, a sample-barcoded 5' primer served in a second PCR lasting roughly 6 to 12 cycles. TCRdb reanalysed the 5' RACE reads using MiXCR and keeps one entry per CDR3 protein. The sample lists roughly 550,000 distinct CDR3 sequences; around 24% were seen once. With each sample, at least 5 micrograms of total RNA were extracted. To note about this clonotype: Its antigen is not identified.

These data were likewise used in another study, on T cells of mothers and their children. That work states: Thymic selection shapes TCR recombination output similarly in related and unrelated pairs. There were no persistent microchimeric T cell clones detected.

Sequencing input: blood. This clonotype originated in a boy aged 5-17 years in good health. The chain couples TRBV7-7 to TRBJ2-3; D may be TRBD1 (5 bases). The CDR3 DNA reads TGTGCCAGCAGCGCCCTAGGTGGACACACAGATACGCAGTATTTT. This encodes CASSALGGHTDTQYF.